This T cell receptor beta chain is from a study of CD8 T cells in ankylosing spondylitis. Study-wide points: Reports of some motif variants in reactive arthritis synovial fluid and blood predate this one. Blood from ankylosing spondylitis patients appeared to carry a characteristic roughly 8-variant TCR beta motif.

After removal of 6 bases from V and 3 bases from J, the junction contained 14 bases not matched to a gene. This CDR3 comprises 17 residues. Germline V gives CDR1 MNHEY, CDR2 SVGEGT. This clonotype appeared a few times. What it binds is not known. TCRdb processed the 5' RACE reads anew with MiXCR; each CDR3 protein has one entry. The sample consists of about 360,000 distinct CDR3 sequences, approximately 20% of them appearing once. Source material: blood, either unsorted or a sorted T cell fraction (not recorded which). The chain couples TRBV6-2 or TRBV6-3 to TRBJ2-7; 10 bases are shared with TRBD1. This receptor was identified in a male donor with ankylosing spondylitis or in good health (not recorded which). In DNA form, the CDR3 reads TGTGCCAGCAGCACCGATCTTGGGACAGGGGAAGTCTACGAGCAGTACTTC. Amino acids: CASSTDLGTGEVYEQYF.